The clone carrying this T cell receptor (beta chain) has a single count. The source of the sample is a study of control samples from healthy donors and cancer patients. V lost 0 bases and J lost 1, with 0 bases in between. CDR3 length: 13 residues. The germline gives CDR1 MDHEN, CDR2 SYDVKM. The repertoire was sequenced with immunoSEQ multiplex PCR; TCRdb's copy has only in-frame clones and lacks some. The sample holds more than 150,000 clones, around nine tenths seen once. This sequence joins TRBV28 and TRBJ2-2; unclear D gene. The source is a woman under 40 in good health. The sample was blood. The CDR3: CASSLWNTGELFF. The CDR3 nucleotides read TGTGCCAGCAGTTTATGGAACACCGGGGAGCTGTTTTTT.